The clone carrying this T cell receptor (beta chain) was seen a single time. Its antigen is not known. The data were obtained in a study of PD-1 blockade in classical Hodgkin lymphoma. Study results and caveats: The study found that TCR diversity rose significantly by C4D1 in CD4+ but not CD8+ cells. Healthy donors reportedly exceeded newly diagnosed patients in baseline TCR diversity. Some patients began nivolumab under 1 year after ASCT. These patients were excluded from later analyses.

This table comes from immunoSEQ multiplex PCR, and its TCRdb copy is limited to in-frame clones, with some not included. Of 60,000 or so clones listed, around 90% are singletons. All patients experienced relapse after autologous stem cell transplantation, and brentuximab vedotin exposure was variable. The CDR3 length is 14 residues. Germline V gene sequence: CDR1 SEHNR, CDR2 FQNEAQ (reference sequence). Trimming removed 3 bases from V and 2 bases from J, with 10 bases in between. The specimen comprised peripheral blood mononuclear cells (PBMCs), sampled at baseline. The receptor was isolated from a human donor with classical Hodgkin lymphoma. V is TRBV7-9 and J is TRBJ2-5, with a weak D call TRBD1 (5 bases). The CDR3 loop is CASSLTGHQETQYF. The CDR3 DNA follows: TGTGCCAGCAGCTTGACTGGACATCAAGAGACCCAGTACTTC.